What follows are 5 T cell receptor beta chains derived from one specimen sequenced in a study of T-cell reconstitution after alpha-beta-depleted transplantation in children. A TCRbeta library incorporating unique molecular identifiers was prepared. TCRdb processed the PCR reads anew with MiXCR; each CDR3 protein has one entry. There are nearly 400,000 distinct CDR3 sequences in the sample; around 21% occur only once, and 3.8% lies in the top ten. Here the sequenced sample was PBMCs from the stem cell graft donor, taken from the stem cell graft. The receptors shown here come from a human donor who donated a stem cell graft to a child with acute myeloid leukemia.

CDR3 protein: CASSQDAASSYEQYF. In nucleotides, the CDR3 is TGTGCCAGCAGCCAAGATGCAGCGAGCTCCTACGAGCAGTACTTC. The V call is TRBV4-2, the J call TRBJ2-7; D remains unclear. This CDR3 is built from 15 residues. V was trimmed by 0 bases and J by 0 bases, leaving 9 bases between them. The germline V gene has CDR1 LGHNA and CDR2 YNFKEQ.

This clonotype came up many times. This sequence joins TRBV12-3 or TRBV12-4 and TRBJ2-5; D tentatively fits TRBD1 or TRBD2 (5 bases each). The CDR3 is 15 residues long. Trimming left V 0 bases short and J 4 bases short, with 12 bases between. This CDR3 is CASSLARGDLETQYF. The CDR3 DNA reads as TGTGCCAGCAGTTTAGCGAGGGGAGATCTAGAGACCCAGTACTTC.

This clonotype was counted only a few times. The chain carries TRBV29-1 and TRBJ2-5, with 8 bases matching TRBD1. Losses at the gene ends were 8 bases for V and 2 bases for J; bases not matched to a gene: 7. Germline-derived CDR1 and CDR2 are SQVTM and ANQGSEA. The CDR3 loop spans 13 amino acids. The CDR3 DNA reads TGCAGCACCAGGACAGGGTGGCAAGAGACCCAGTACTTC. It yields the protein CSTRTGWQETQYF. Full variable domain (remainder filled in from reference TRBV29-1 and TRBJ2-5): SAVISQKPSRDICQRGTSLTIQCQVDSQVTMMFWYRQQPGQSLTLIATANQGSEATYESGFVIDKFPISRPNLTFSTLTVSNMSPEDSSIYLCSTRTGWQETQYFGPGTRLLVL.

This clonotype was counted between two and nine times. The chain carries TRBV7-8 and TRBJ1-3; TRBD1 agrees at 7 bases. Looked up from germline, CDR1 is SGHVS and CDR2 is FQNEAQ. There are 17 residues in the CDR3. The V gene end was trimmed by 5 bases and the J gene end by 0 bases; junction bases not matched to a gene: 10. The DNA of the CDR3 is TGTGCCAGCAGCCCAAGACAGGGTCCACGCTCTGGAAACACCATATATTTT. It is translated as CASSPRQGPRSGNTIYF.

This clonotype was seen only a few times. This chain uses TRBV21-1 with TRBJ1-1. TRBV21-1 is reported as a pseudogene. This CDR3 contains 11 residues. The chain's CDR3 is CASRPDPKAFF. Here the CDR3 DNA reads TGTGCCAGCAGACCGGATCCGAAAGCTTTCTTT.